Detailed here is one T cell receptor beta chain. The antigen is not known. Every patient was affected by relapse after autologous stem cell transplantation, while exposure to brentuximab vedotin was not uniform. CDR3 size: 15 residues. The V end lost 5 bases, the J end lost 3 bases, and 13 bases lay between the germline ends. Germline loops: CDR1 MNHEY, CDR2 SVGAGI. These data belong to a study of PD-1 blockade in classical Hodgkin lymphoma. TCRdb's table, derived via immunoSEQ multiplex PCR, lists solely in-frame clones and lacks some. The data hold about 98,000 clones, with 80% to 95% observed a single time. The study's findings and limits: Complete responders' diversity at baseline resembled that of newly diagnosed patients. Some patients began nivolumab under 1 year after ASCT. These patients were excluded from later analyses.

This receptor was obtained from a human donor with classical Hodgkin lymphoma. The gene calls are TRBV6-5 and TRBJ2-2; tentative D call: TRBD2 (7 bases). This specimen consisted of peripheral blood mononuclear cells (PBMCs), obtained at baseline. CDR3 in DNA: TGTGCCAGCAGTAGGGGGGGGCGATACACCGGGGAGCTGTTTTTT. Its translation is CASSRGGRYTGELFF.